One sample yielded the 16 T cell receptor beta chains listed below, sequenced in a study of CXCR3-negative and CXCR3-positive naive CD8 T cells. 5' RACE with UMI labels generated the TRB cDNA libraries. For each CDR3 protein, TCRdb gives one entry from its re-call of the 5' RACE reads, without DNA. The listing records tens of thousands of distinct CDR3 sequences. The sequenced sample was naive CXCR3- CD8+ T cells from blood. Subset defined: CD45RO-CCR7+CD27+CD95- naive CD8+ T cells lacking CXCR3 (TNR3-). These receptors came from a human donor in good health. Some clones in this sample may be carry-over from other donors' samples.

This sequence joins TRBV7-3 and TRBJ2-7; TCRdb indicates TRBD2, and absent DNA this call remains unverified. The CDR3 is 15 residues long. Germline V lookup: CDR1 SGHTA, CDR2 FQGTGA. The chain's CDR3 is CASSLSAGGVHEQYF.

The chain couples TRBV6-2 or TRBV6-3 to TRBJ1-2. This CDR3 comprises 15 residues. Germline loops: CDR1 MNHEY, CDR2 SVGEGT. CDR3 region: CASSYPERDNYGYTF.

This chain links TRBV6-2 or TRBV6-3 with TRBJ2-1; TCRdb proposes TRBD1, but this gene call is untestable without DNA. Germline V gene data show CDR1 as MNHEY and CDR2 as SVGEGT. The CDR3 has 17 amino acids. This chain's CDR3 is CASSYSSWRGGANEQFF.

The rearrangement uses TRBV12-3 or TRBV12-4 and TRBJ2-5; TCRdb calls TRBD1, which cannot be checked without DNA. The CDR3 has 18 residues. CDR3 region: CASSGPEVWGEKEETQYF.

This chain uses TRBV7-9 with TRBJ2-1; absent DNA, TCRdb's TRBD1 call cannot be checked. Germline loops: CDR1 SEHNR, CDR2 FQNEAQ (reference sequence). The CDR3 consists of 13 residues. CDR3 region: CASSSLETGGKFF.

CDR3 loop: CASSHNGATGELFF. This chain connects TRBV7-3 to TRBJ2-2. This CDR3 comprises 14 residues. The germline gives CDR1 SGHTA, CDR2 FQGTGA. Variable domain in full (rest from reference TRBV7-3 and TRBJ2-2): GAGVSQTPSNKVTEKGKYVELRCDPISGHTALYWYRQSLGQGPEFLIYFQGTGAADDSGLPNDRFFAVRPEGSVSTLKIQRTERGDSAVYLCASSHNGATGELFFGEGSRLTVL.

The chain carries TRBV24-1 and TRBJ2-1; the D gene TCRdb calls, TRBD1, cannot be checked with no DNA. The CDR3 is made up of 13 amino acids. Germline V gene data show CDR1 as KGHDR and CDR2 as SFDVKD. The CDR3 sequence: CATSDLRGTEQFF.

The rearrangement uses TRBV28 and TRBJ2-2; TCRdb lists TRBD1, though no DNA is available to test this call. CDR1 is MDHEN and CDR2 is SYDVKM in the germline V gene. CDR3 length: 16 residues. The CDR3 region is CASSTVPDTDTGELFF.

This chain connects TRBV7-3 to TRBJ2-3; TCRdb selects TRBD2, and the lack of DNA leaves this call unchecked. Germline lookup yields CDR1 SGHTA and CDR2 FQGTGA. The CDR3 is made up of 15 amino acids. The CDR3 loop reads CASSAGTSSTDTQYF.

The rearrangement uses TRBV7-9 and TRBJ1-2. The CDR3 has 13 residues. The germline gives CDR1 SEHNR, CDR2 FQNEAQ (reference sequence). CDR3 in amino acids: CASSPVGGGGYTF.

V and J are TRBV5-1 and TRBJ2-1; TCRdb's D gene call, TRBD1, goes unchecked for lack of DNA. This CDR3 comprises 13 residues. Germline loops: CDR1 SGHRS, CDR2 YFSETQ. CDR3: CASNPGYNNEQFF.

V is TRBV7-2 and J is TRBJ2-7; without DNA, the TCRdb call of TRBD2 cannot be checked. Germline V gene sequence: CDR1 SGHTA, CDR2 FQGNSA. The CDR3 length is 15 residues. CDR3 sequence reads: CASSPPLAGGGEQYF.

CDR3 amino acids: CASRPLTGFHEQYF. V is TRBV27 and J is TRBJ2-7; checking the TCRdb D call of TRBD1 is not possible without DNA. The CDR3 spans 14 residues. From germline, CDR1 is MNHEY and CDR2 SMNVEV (reference sequence).

The genes are TRBV29-1 and TRBJ2-3; TCRdb's D gene call, TRBD2, goes unchecked for lack of DNA. Germline loops: CDR1 SQVTM, CDR2 ANQGSEA. The CDR3 length is 16 residues. CDR3 in amino acids: CSVESKEREGPDTQYF.

This chain connects TRBV7-9 to TRBJ1-1. CDR1 SEHNR and CDR2 FQNEAQ come from the germline V gene (reference sequence). There are 14 residues in the CDR3. The CDR3 loop reads CASSLGQPNTEAFF. Drawing the rest from reference TRBV7-9 and TRBJ1-1, the complete variable domain is DTGVSQNPRHKITKRGQNVTFRCDPISEHNRLYWYRQTLGQGPEFLTYFQNEAQLEKSRLLSDRFSAERPKGSFSTLEIQRTEQGDSAMYLCASSLGQPNTEAFFGQGTRLTVV.

The chain uses TRBV12-3 or TRBV12-4 and TRBJ2-1. The CDR3 has 13 residues. The CDR3 sequence is CASISGSYNEQFF.